The clone carrying this TCR beta chain was counted between two and nine times. The data stem from a study of T-cell memory formation after mild COVID-19. CDR3 length equals 13 residues. Deletions cut 3 bases from V and 6 bases from J, with 11 bases between. TCRdb reprocessed the 5' RACE reads with MiXCR, giving one entry per CDR3 protein. Among approximately 290,000 distinct CDR3 sequences listed, less than 20% were seen once. The clonotype originates from a man aged 18 to 35 who had mild COVID-19 (a few samples of this study predate the infection). Cell type and time point are not known. V gene TRBV12-3 or TRBV12-4 combines with J gene TRBJ1-2; D unresolved. Source material: PBMCs or a T cell subset sorted from them (not recorded which). The chain's CDR3 is CASSLGEYDGYTF. The CDR3 bases are TGTGCCAGCAGTTTGGGTGAATACGATGGCTACACCTTC.